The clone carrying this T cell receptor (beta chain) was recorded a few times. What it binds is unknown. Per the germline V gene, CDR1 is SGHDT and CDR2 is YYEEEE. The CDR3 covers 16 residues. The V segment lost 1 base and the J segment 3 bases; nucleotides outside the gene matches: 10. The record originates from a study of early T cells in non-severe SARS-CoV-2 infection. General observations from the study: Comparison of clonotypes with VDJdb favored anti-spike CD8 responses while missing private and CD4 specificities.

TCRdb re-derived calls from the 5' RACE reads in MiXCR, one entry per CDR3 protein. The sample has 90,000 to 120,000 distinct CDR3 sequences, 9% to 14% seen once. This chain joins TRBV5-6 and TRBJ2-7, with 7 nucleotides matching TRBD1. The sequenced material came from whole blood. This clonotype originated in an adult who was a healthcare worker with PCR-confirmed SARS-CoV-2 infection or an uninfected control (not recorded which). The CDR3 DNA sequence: TGTGCCAGCAGCTTGAGGAGGACAGGCGATTTCTACGAGCAGTACTTC. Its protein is CASSLRRTGDFYEQYF.